This TCR beta chain is drawn from a study of T cells in Graves' hyperthyroidism and ophthalmopathy. Overall study results and limits: The majority of expanded thyroid clonotypes above 0.001 also appeared in blood.

Germline V gives CDR1 MNHEY, CDR2 SVGEGT. This CDR3 spans 15 amino acids. V dropped 8 bases and J dropped 3 bases, with 19 bases sitting between them. RNA transcripts yielded amplified TCR beta CDR3 regions. Carried out on the TCR CDR3, a first-round RT-PCR used the HTBI primer set. Each CDR3 protein gets one entry after TCRdb re-called the multiplex PCR reads with MiXCR. The sample yields more than 500,000 distinct CDR3 sequences, approximately 15% seen once. Ten or more counts support this clonotype. Its antigen is as yet unknown. Used for diagnoses were clinical symptoms, serum thyroxine and TRAb, thyroid ultrasound and orbital computed tomography.

The chain links TRBV6-2 or TRBV6-3 to TRBJ1-1; D gene unclear. Sequenced: blood. This receptor was obtained from a woman in her thirties or forties with Graves' ophthalmopathy. The CDR3 nucleotides read TGTGCCAGCTCCACAACATACCCAGAGGACACTGAAGCTTTCTTT. It specifies CASSTTYPEDTEAFF.